One sample yielded the 21 T cell receptor beta chains listed below, sequenced in a study of blood T cell repertoires in COVID-19. Assay used: immunoSEQ multiplex PCR; TCRdb lists only in-frame clones, some missing. The profile covers fewer than 200,000 clones, with 80% to 90% appearing a single time and around 20% taken by the ten largest. Source material: peripheral blood. The receptors stem from a man between 65 and 79 years old with active or convalescent COVID-19.

V gene TRBV5-1 combines with J gene TRBJ2-5; D gene ambiguous. V dropped 4 bases and J dropped 4 bases, with 14 bases sitting between them. Germline-derived CDR1 and CDR2 are SGHRS and YFSETQ. CDR3 size: 14 residues. DNA of the CDR3: TGCGCCAGCAGCCCACTCTTAACGGGAGAGACCCAGTACTTC. It is translated as CASSPLLTGETQYF. Looking up the rest from reference TRBV5-1 and TRBJ2-5 gives the full variable domain: KAGVTQTPRYLIKTRGQQVTLSCSPISGHRSVSWYQQTPGQGLQFLFEYFSETQRNKGNFPGRFSGRQFSNSRSEMNVSTLELGDSALYLCASSPLLTGETQYFGPGTRLLVL.

The CDR3 bases are TGTGCCAGCAGCCGGAGACTAGAGTCAGTTGAGCAGTTCTTC. It codes for CASSRRLESVEQFF. The chain combines TRBV7-2 with TRBJ2-1; the D gene is possibly TRBD2 (6 bases). CDR1 is SGHTA and CDR2 is FQGNSA in the germline V gene. Between the trimmed V and J ends, which lost 5 bases and 9 bases, there was a span of 17 bases. CDR3 length equals 14 residues. The full variable domain, in which reference TRBV7-2 and TRBJ2-1 provide the parts outside the CDR3, is GAGVSQSPSNKVTEKGKDVELRCDPISGHTALYWYRQSLGQGLEFLIYFQGNSAPDKSGLPSDRFSAERTGGSVSTLTIQRTQQEDSAVYLCASSRRLESVEQFFGPGTRLTVL.

This sequence joins TRBV27 and TRBJ2-7; the D gene is possibly TRBD2 (5 bases). The CDR3 contains 16 residues. The V gene's germline CDR1 is MNHEY and CDR2 SMNVEV (reference sequence). V lost 5 bases and J lost 2, with 19 bases in between. The CDR3 DNA reads as TGTGCCAGCAGTCTCGCTAGGATGAGGGTCGCCTACGAGCAGTACTTC. This codes for CASSLARMRVAYEQYF.

V usage is TRBV5-4 and J usage is TRBJ1-2; TRBD1 matches at 8 bases. V dropped 1 base and J dropped 1; count of bases not matched to a gene: 6. CDR1 and CDR2 from the germline V gene are SGHNT and YYREEE (reference sequence). The CDR3 has 16 residues. CDR3 amino acids: CASSLKTGDVNYGYTF. The CDR3 DNA is TGTGCCAGCAGCTTGAAGACAGGGGATGTTAACTATGGCTACACCTTC.

The CDR3 here is CASSLVSLNYGYTF. CDR3 DNA: TGTGCCAGCAGCTTAGTGTCCCTCAACTATGGCTACACCTTC. This chain connects TRBV7-8 to TRBJ1-2; D ambiguous. This CDR3 region has 14 residues. Trimming stripped 1 base from V and 2 bases from J, with 8 bases between. Per germline, CDR1 SGHVS and CDR2 FQNEAQ.

The chain has TRBV12-5 and TRBJ2-5; 11 positions agree with TRBD2. J gave up 1 base and V 4 bases, and 8 bases lay outside the gene matches. Germline V gene data show CDR1 as LGHNT and CDR2 as FRNRAP. The CDR3 runs 17 residues. In DNA form, the CDR3 reads TGTGCTAGTGGTTCGGGTGGAACTAGCGGGGGCCAAGAGACCCAGTACTTC. Its protein is CASGSGGTSGGQETQYF.

V gene TRBV25-1 combines with J gene TRBJ1-4, with 7 bases matching TRBD1. CDR1 is MGHDK and CDR2 is SYGVNS in the germline V gene. V was clipped by 3 bases and J by 8 bases; unmatched bases: 6. This CDR3 spans 14 amino acids. CDR3 sequence (DNA): TGTGCCAGCAGTGAGTGGCCAGGGGGGGAAAAACTGTTTTTT. Its protein product is CASSEWPGGEKLFF. The full variable domain, with the rest looked up from reference TRBV25-1 and TRBJ1-4, is EADIYQTPRYLVIGTGKKITLECSQTMGHDKMYWYQQDPGMELHLIHYSYGVNSTEKGDLSSESTVSRIRTEHFPLTLESARPSHTSQYLCASSEWPGGEKLFFGSGTQLSVL.

The gene calls are TRBV9 and TRBJ1-3; 8 positions agree with TRBD1. Germline lookup yields CDR1 SGDLS and CDR2 YYNGEE. CDR3 size: 17 residues. V shed 4 bases and J 2 bases; nucleotides not matched to a gene: 11. This CDR3 is CASSTDRGWVAGNTIYF. CDR3 nucleotides: TGTGCCAGCAGCACAGACAGGGGATGGGTCGCTGGAAACACCATATATTTT.

The rearrangement uses TRBV7-2 and TRBJ2-3; D call uncertain. CDR1 and CDR2 (germline): SGHTA, FQGNSA. The CDR3 covers 16 residues. Trimming shortened V by 6 bases and J by 4 bases, and 20 bases separated the two germline ends. CDR3 protein: CASSYAVGFSSDTQYF. The CDR3 region has the DNA TGTGCCAGCAGTTACGCGGTTGGGTTTTCGTCAGATACGCAGTATTTT.

CDR3 DNA: TGTGCCAGCAAGGTGGGACAGGGGAACACCGGGGAGCTGTTTTTT. This translates into CASKVGQGNTGELFF. The chain carries TRBV14 and TRBJ2-2; the match to TRBD1 covers 9 bases. Looked up from germline, CDR1 is SGHDN and CDR2 is FVKESK. V lost 7 bases and J lost 1; bases outside the gene matches: 4. This CDR3 contains 15 residues.

The rearrangement links TRBV13 to TRBJ2-7; 8 bases line up with TRBD2. Germline assignment: CDR1 PRHDT and CDR2 FYEKMQ (reference sequence). The CDR3 is 16 amino acids. V shed 5 bases and J 4 bases; nucleotides not matched to a gene: 13. The CDR3 is CASSPPRRSGSYEQYF. CDR3 DNA sequence: TGTGCCAGCAGCCCCCCCAGGCGAAGCGGGAGTTACGAGCAGTACTTC.

This clone has only one observation. The chain joins TRBV18 to TRBJ2-3, with TRBD1 identical over 8 bases. Unmatched junction bases numbered 10, after V lost 2 bases and J lost 0 bases. CDR1 KGHSH and CDR2 LQKENI come from the germline V gene. The CDR3 sequence is 18 residues long. DNA of the CDR3: TGTGCCAGCTCACCAAATTTACCCCGGGACAGGAGCACAGATACGCAGTATTTT. This translates into CASSPNLPRDRSTDTQYF.

V usage is TRBV5-4 and J usage is TRBJ2-7; maybe TRBD2 (5 bases). The CDR3 has 14 amino acids. Germline lookup yields CDR1 SGHNT and CDR2 YYREEE (reference sequence). V lost 1 base and J 6 bases, leaving 14 bases between the germline ends. This chain's CDR3 is CASSLTSSSGEQYF. The CDR3 DNA is TGTGCCAGCAGCTTGACTAGTTCCTCCGGCGAGCAGTACTTC.

CDR3 sequence (DNA): TGTGCCAGCAGCGAGCCACCAGATACGCAGTATTTT. Protein product: CASSEPPDTQYF. V gene TRBV9 combines with J gene TRBJ2-3; D call uncertain. The V end was cut by 3 bases, the J end by 4 bases, with 6 bases between. In germline, CDR1 is SGDLS, CDR2 YYNGEE. The length of the CDR3 is 12 residues. The whole variable domain, filled in from reference TRBV9 and TRBJ2-3, reads DSGVTQTPKHLITATGQRVTLRCSPRSGDLSVYWYQQSLDQGLQFLIQYYNGEERAKGNILERFSAQQFPDLHSELNLSSLELGDSALYFCASSEPPDTQYFGPGTRLTVL.

The gene calls are TRBV5-5 and TRBJ1-6; 9 bases are a match to TRBD1. Losses at the gene ends were 7 bases for V and 9 bases for J; bases not matched to a gene: 5. The CDR3 runs 13 residues. Germline CDR1 is SGHKS and CDR2 is YYEKEE (reference sequence). CDR3 in amino acids: CASATGGLSPLHF. The DNA of the CDR3 is TGTGCCAGCGCGACAGGGGGACTTTCACCCCTCCACTTT. The whole variable domain, remainder taken from reference TRBV5-5 and TRBJ1-6, is DAGVTQSPTHLIKTRGQQVTLRCSPISGHKSVSWYQQVLGQGPQFIFQYYEKEERGRGNFPDRFSARQFPNYSSELNVNALLLGDSALYLCASATGGLSPLHFGNGTRLTVT.

This rearrangement joins TRBV5-1 to TRBJ1-1; D is perhaps TRBD1 (6 bases). V dropped 5 bases and J dropped 4 bases, with 15 bases sitting between them. The CDR3 runs to 14 residues. Germline V gene sequence: CDR1 SGHRS, CDR2 YFSETQ. The CDR3 region has the DNA TGCGCCAGCAGAACAGGGCCCGAAGTCACTGAAGCTTTCTTT. Protein sequence: CASRTGPEVTEAFF.

The rearrangement uses TRBV7-9 and TRBJ1-6; D gene uncertain. Per germline, CDR1 SEHNR and CDR2 FQNEAQ (reference sequence). V was cut by 1 base and J by 10 bases, with 5 bases left in between. The CDR3 has 12 amino acids. CDR3 protein: CASSLERSPLHF. Written as DNA, the CDR3 is TGTGCCAGCAGCTTAGAGAGGTCACCCCTCCACTTT.

The CDR3 DNA reads as TGCAGTGCTCCCGTACACAGTGAAGCTTTCTTT. Protein sequence: CSAPVHSEAFF. This rearrangement joins TRBV20-1 to TRBJ1-1; D ambiguous. The CDR3 totals 11 residues. The V end lost 5 bases, the J end lost 7 bases, and 11 bases lay between the germline ends. The germline CDR1 and CDR2 sequences are DFQATT and SNEGSKA (reference sequence).

The V call is TRBV16, the J call TRBJ2-1, with 7 bases identical to TRBD2. Germline V gives CDR1 KGHSY, CDR2 FQNENV. CDR3 length: 16 amino acids. V lost 6 bases, J lost 4 bases, and 12 bases stayed unmatched. CDR3 region: CASSLWDYKGYNEQFF. The CDR3 nucleotides read TGTGCCAGCAGTCTCTGGGACTACAAGGGATACAATGAGCAGTTCTTC.

The chain combines TRBV24-1 with TRBJ1-1; D ambiguous. Trimming took 4 bases from V and 5 from J, leaving 10 bases between them. This CDR3 comprises 13 residues. Germline-derived CDR1 and CDR2 are KGHDR and SFDVKD. This chain's CDR3 is CATSESGSTEAFF. Here the CDR3 DNA reads TGTGCCACCAGTGAATCGGGGAGTACTGAAGCTTTCTTT.

This chain connects TRBV12-3 or TRBV12-4 to TRBJ2-7; maybe TRBD1 (6 bases). This CDR3 spans 13 amino acids. Trimming shortened V by 6 bases and J by 5 bases, and 14 bases separated the two germline ends. CDR3 DNA sequence: TGTGCCAGCAGAACAGGGTTTTCGCACGAGCAGTACTTC. Its translation: CASRTGFSHEQYF.